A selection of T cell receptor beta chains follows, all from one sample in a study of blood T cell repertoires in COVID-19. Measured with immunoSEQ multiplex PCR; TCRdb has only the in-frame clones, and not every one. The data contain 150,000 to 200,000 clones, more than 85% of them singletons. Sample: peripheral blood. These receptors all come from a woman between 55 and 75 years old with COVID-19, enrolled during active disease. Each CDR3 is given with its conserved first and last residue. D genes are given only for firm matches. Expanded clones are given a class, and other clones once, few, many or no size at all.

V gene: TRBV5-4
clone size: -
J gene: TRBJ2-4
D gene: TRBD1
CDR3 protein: CASSLAGGKNIQYF
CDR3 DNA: TGTGCCAGCAGCCTGGCAGGGGGCAAAAACATTCAGTACTTC

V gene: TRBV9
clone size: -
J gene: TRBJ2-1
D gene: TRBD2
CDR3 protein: CASSVSGTIGNEQFF
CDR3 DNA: TGTGCCAGCAGCGTGTCCGGGACTATTGGCAATGAGCAGTTCTTC

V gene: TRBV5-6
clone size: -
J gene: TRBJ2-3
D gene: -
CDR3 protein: CASSLEVRGYQPQYF
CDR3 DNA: TGTGCCAGCAGCTTGGAGGTCCGGGGATACCAGCCGCAGTATTTT

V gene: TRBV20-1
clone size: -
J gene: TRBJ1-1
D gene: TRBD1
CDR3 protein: CSATRGPEAFF
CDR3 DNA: TGCAGTGCTACCAGGGGGCCTGAAGCTTTCTTT

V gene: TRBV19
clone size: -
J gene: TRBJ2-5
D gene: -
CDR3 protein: CASSIGGSIKETQYF
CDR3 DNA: TGTGCCAGTAGTATAGGAGGGAGCATAAAAGAGACCCAGTACTTC

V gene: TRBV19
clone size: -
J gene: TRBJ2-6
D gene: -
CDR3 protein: CASTMQASGANVLTF
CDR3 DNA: TGTGCCAGTACCATGCAGGCCTCTGGGGCCAACGTCCTGACTTTC

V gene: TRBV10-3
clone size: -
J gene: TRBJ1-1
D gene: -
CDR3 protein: CAISEGAWTEAFF
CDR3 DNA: TGTGCCATCAGTGAGGGGGCTTGGACTGAAGCTTTCTTT

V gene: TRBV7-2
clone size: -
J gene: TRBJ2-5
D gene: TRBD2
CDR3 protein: CASSPRGGGQETQYF
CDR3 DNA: TGTGCCAGCAGCCCCCGCGGGGGGGGACAAGAGACCCAGTACTTC

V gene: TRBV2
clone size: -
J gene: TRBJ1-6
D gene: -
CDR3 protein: CASRGLRTENSPLHF
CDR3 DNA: TGTGCCAGCAGGGGATTACGGACAGAGAATTCACCCCTCCACTTT

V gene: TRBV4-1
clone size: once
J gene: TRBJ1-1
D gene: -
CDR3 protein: CASSQVSWNTEAFF
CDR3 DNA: TGCGCCAGCAGCCAAGTTTCGTGGAACACTGAAGCTTTCTTT

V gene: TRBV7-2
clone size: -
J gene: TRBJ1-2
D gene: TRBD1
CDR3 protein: CASRETGGFGYTF
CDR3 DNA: TGTGCCAGCAGAGAGACAGGGGGATTTGGCTACACCTTC

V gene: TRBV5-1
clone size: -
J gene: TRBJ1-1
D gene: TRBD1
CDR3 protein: CASSSGGQGRTFF
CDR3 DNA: TGCGCCAGCAGCTCTGGGGGACAGGGGAGAACTTTCTTT

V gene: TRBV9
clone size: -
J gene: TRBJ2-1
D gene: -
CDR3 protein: CASSISGEGVEQFF
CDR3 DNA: TGTGCCAGCAGCATATCAGGGGAAGGGGTTGAGCAGTTCTTC